A single sample gave rise to the 17 T cell receptor beta chains below, sequenced in a study of cytomegalovirus exposure and HLA in healthy donors. Primers included in the PCR were 60 Vbeta and 13 Jbeta primers. Only in-frame clones appear in the TCRdb table, and some are missing; sequencing was by immunoSEQ multiplex PCR. The data contain under 250,000 clones, about 81% of them seen just once; the ten biggest clones take up around 8.6%. The sequencing sample was made of PBMCs. The source is an older woman in good health and CMV-seropositive.

This clone showed up just once. The V gene is TRBV27, the J gene TRBJ2-3, with 9 bases aligning to TRBD2. J lost 6 bases, V lost 10 bases, and 17 bases had no gene match. CDR1 is MNHEY and CDR2 is SMNVEV in the germline V gene (reference sequence). This CDR3 comprises 16 residues. CDR3 DNA sequence: TGTGCCACCAAGCGGGAGGCTATATTTCGAGGGGATACGCAGTATTTT. Translation gives CATKREAIFRGDTQYF.

This sequence joins TRBV30 and TRBJ2-7; a possible D gene is TRBD2 (6 bases). The CDR3 length is 14 residues. The germline CDR1 and CDR2 sequences are GTSNPN and SVGIG (reference sequence). V lost 4 bases, J lost 2 bases, and 15 bases lay in between. The CDR3 sequence: CAWNPRLVTYEQYF. For the CDR3, the DNA is TGTGCCTGGAATCCCCGACTAGTCACCTACGAGCAGTACTTC.

The genes are TRBV9 and TRBJ2-1; a weak D match, TRBD1 (6 bases). This CDR3 is 14 amino acids long. V was pared by 7 bases and J by 8 bases, with 19 bases between. Looked up from germline, CDR1 is SGDLS and CDR2 is YYNGEE. CDR3 sequence reads: CASGSGGNFHEQFF. The DNA for the CDR3 is TGTGCCAGCGGCAGTGGGGGCAATTTTCATGAGCAGTTCTTC. Full variable domain (outside the CDR3, taken from reference TRBV9 and TRBJ2-1): DSGVTQTPKHLITATGQRVTLRCSPRSGDLSVYWYQQSLDQGLQFLIQYYNGEERAKGNILERFSAQQFPDLHSELNLSSLELGDSALYFCASGSGGNFHEQFFGPGTRLTVL.

The sample holds one count of this clone. Other DNA variants within this sample encode the same CDR3. The V call is TRBV5-1, the J call TRBJ2-1; D is possibly TRBD1 (5 bases). The CDR3 totals 13 residues. Trimming took 0 bases from V and 6 from J, leaving 7 bases between them. CDR1 and CDR2 from the germline V gene are SGHRS and YFSETQ. The CDR3 coding sequence is TGCGCCAGCAGCTTGGGCAGGGTCAATGAGCAGTTCTTC. It translates to CASSLGRVNEQFF.

This clone was seen a single time. The chain has TRBV7-9 and TRBJ2-5, with TRBD2 matching 12 bases. Germline values: CDR1 SEHNR, CDR2 FQNEAQ (reference sequence). J gave up 3 bases and V 5 bases, and 7 bases lay outside the gene matches. The CDR3 length is 16 residues. Written as DNA, the CDR3 is TGTGCCAGCAGCGCGGGGACTAGCGGGTACAAAGAGACCCAGTACTTC. It specifies CASSAGTSGYKETQYF.

The rearrangement uses TRBV4-1 and TRBJ2-7; 11 bases are shared with TRBD2. This CDR3 contains 15 residues. The J segment lost 2 bases and the V segment lost 2 bases, leaving 2 bases of the junction unmatched. The germline CDR1 and CDR2 sequences are MGHRA and YSYEKL. CDR3 nucleotides: TGCGCCAGCAGCCAACCGGGACTAGCGGCCTACGAGCAGTACTTC. Translating gives CASSQPGLAAYEQYF.

The V call is TRBV30, the J call TRBJ2-5; TRBD1 matches 9 bases. With 4 bases clipped from V and 2 bases from J, the junction kept 5 bases outside the gene matches. The CDR3 spans 14 residues. Germline loops: CDR1 GTSNPN, CDR2 SVGIG (reference sequence). The CDR3 sequence: CAWTRTGAQETQYF. The CDR3, as DNA: TGTGCCTGGACTAGGACAGGGGCACAAGAGACCCAGTACTTC.

Only a few counts were recorded for this clone. The V call is TRBV2, the J call TRBJ1-5, with 9 bases aligning to TRBD1. Germline-derived CDR1 and CDR2 are SNHLY and FYNNEI. This CDR3 region has 18 residues. With 1 base clipped from V and 0 bases from J, the junction kept 7 bases outside the gene matches. CDR3 coding DNA: TGTGCCAGCAGTGAAGACGGGACAGGGCTCTATAGCAATCAGCCCCAGCATTTT. This codes for CASSEDGTGLYSNQPQHF. The whole variable domain, filled in from reference TRBV2 and TRBJ1-5, reads EPEVTQTPSHQVTQMGQEVILRCVPISNHLYFYWYRQILGQKVEFLVSFYNNEISEKSEIFDDQFSVERPDGSNFTLKIRSTKLEDSAMYFCASSEDGTGLYSNQPQHFGDGTRLSIL.

The rearrangement joins TRBV2 to TRBJ2-5, with TRBD2 matching 7 bases. Germline V gene lookup returns CDR1 SNHLY and CDR2 FYNNEI. This CDR3 is built from 14 residues. Trimming took 5 bases from V and 5 from J; bases not matched to a gene: 8. CDR3 DNA sequence: TGTGCCAGCAGTTCCTCGGCCGGGGGGGAGACCCAGTACTTC. The encoded protein is CASSSSAGGETQYF. The full variable domain, its missing parts supplied by reference TRBV2 and TRBJ2-5, is EPEVTQTPSHQVTQMGQEVILRCVPISNHLYFYWYRQILGQKVEFLVSFYNNEISEKSEIFDDQFSVERPDGSNFTLKIRSTKLEDSAMYFCASSSSAGGETQYFGPGTRLLVL.

This chain uses TRBV20-1 with TRBJ2-7; 8 positions match TRBD1. V trimming: 4 bases; J trimming: 12 bases; junction bases outside the gene matches: 8. The CDR3 has 11 residues. Germline CDR1 DFQATT, CDR2 SNEGSKA (reference sequence). CDR3 sequence (DNA): TGCAGTGCTACTCCGGACAGGGACTTGTACTTC. This sequence encodes CSATPDRDLYF.

In its sample, this clone was seen once. The chain couples TRBV5-6 to TRBJ2-3; 10 bases fit TRBD2. The V gene end was trimmed by 5 bases and the J gene end by 2 bases; junction bases not matched to a gene: 5. CDR1 SGHDT and CDR2 YYEEEE come from the germline V gene. The CDR3 has 15 amino acids. The CDR3 DNA follows: TGTGCCAGCAGGGAAGCGGGAGGGGCCACAGATACGCAGTATTTT. Residues: CASREAGGATDTQYF.

The rearrangement links TRBV5-8 to TRBJ2-7; D not resolved. V lost 4 bases to trimming and J lost 4 bases, with 6 bases between them. This CDR3 has 11 amino acids. CDR1 and CDR2 from the germline V gene are SGHTS and YDEGEE. CDR3 nucleotides: TGTGCCAGCAGCCCTAAGTACGAGCAGTACTTC. This sequence encodes CASSPKYEQYF.

The chain couples TRBV27 to TRBJ2-3; 13 bases align to TRBD2. The CDR3 has 16 amino acids. The germline gives CDR1 MNHEY, CDR2 SMNVEV (reference sequence). Trimming at V came to 5 bases and at J to 5 bases, leaving 7 bases not matched to a gene. The CDR3 region is CASSTRTSGSGDTQYF. The CDR3 DNA follows: TGTGCCAGCAGTACGAGGACTAGCGGGAGTGGAGATACGCAGTATTTT.

V is TRBV7-8 and J is TRBJ1-4, with D possibly TRBD1 on 6 matching bases. V was clipped by 5 bases and J by 7 bases, with 20 bases between them. Per germline, CDR1 SGHVS and CDR2 FQNEAQ. The CDR3 runs 16 residues. The CDR3 nucleotides read TGTGCCAGCAGCCCTCAAAGAGACAGGTGGCCTGAAAAACTGTTTTTT. This codes for CASSPQRDRWPEKLFF.

This chain uses TRBV27 with TRBJ1-3, with D unclear. Trimming pared 2 bases from V and 4 bases from J, leaving 6 bases between. The CDR3 covers 13 residues. Germline CDR1 is MNHEY and CDR2 is SMNVEV (reference sequence). The CDR3 bases are TGTGCCAGCAGTTTAACTAGGGGAAACACCATATATTTT. As protein: CASSLTRGNTIYF.

There are a few counts of this clone. This sequence joins TRBV5-6 and TRBJ2-7; a possible D gene is TRBD2 (6 bases). Trimming cost V 4 bases and J 5 bases, with 19 bases left between them. The V gene's germline CDR1 is SGHDT and CDR2 YYEEEE. CDR3 length: 15 residues. CDR3: CASSLGPRRGNEQYF. The CDR3 nucleotides read TGTGCCAGCAGCCTGGGACCGCGCCGGGGGAACGAGCAGTACTTC.

The rearrangement joins TRBV10-3 to TRBJ1-6; maybe TRBD1 (5 bases). Trimming pared 6 bases from V and 9 bases from J, leaving 18 bases between. The CDR3 runs to 15 residues. The V gene's germline CDR1 is ENHRY and CDR2 SYGVKD. The CDR3 is CAIREGGERISPLHF. The DNA of the CDR3 is TGTGCCATCAGAGAAGGAGGGGAGAGGATTTCACCCCTCCACTTT.